This entry describes one TCR beta chain. This sample was included in a study of T cell changes during pregnancy in multiple sclerosis. Generated by immunoSEQ multiplex PCR, the TCRdb table keeps only in-frame clones and is missing some. This table holds tens of thousands of clones, 75% to 90% found once. This specimen was CD8+ T cells from peripheral blood mononuclear cells, taken in the second trimester of pregnancy. This clonotype originated in a female donor with multiple sclerosis, enrolled in a pregnancy study.

Here the CDR3 reads CASSLGQGLYQGANEKLFF. DNA for the CDR3: TGTGCCAGCAGTTTAGGGCAGGGTCTTTATCAAGGTGCTAATGAAAAACTGTTTTTT. V gene TRBV27 combines with J gene TRBJ1-4; D might be TRBD1 (5 bases). The V and J ends lost 2 bases and 3 bases respectively, with 22 bases between them. The CDR3 extends over 19 amino acids. Germline CDR1 is MNHEY and CDR2 is SMNVEV (reference sequence).